Reported below is one T cell receptor beta chain. This PCR relied on a set of 60 Vbeta primers and 13 Jbeta primers. The repertoire was sequenced with immunoSEQ multiplex PCR; TCRdb's copy has only in-frame clones and lacks some. This sample has about 200,000 clones, with more than 70% found just once. Between the trimmed V and J ends, which lost 3 bases and 0 bases, there was a span of 11 bases. There are 16 residues in the CDR3. Germline CDR1 and CDR2: SGHNT and YENEEA. The data were obtained in a study of cytomegalovirus exposure and HLA in healthy donors. Whole-study context: Earlier, approximately 180 million T cells were analyzed, and about 120 million unique TCR beta sequences were found among them.

The sequenced sample was PBMCs. The receptor's source is a woman between 35 and 50 years old in good health and CMV-seronegative. The chain carries TRBV11-3 and TRBJ1-4; D ambiguous. The CDR3 sequence: CASSFQALTTNEKLFF. In DNA, the CDR3 is TGTGCCAGCAGCTTCCAGGCCCTAACAACTAATGAAAAACTGTTTTTT.